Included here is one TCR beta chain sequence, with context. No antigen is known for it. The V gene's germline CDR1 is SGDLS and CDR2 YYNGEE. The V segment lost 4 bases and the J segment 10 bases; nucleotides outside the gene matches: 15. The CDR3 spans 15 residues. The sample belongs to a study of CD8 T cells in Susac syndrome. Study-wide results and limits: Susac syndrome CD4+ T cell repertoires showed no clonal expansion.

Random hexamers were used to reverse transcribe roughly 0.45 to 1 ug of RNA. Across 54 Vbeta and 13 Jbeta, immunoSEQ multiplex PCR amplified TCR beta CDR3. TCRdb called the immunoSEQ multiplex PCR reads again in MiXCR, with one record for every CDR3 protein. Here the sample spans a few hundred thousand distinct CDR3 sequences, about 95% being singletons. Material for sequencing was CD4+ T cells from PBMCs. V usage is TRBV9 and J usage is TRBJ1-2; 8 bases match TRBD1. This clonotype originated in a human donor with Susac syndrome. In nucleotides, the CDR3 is TGTGCCAGCAGCCGGGACAGGCCCGTTGCATCTACCTACACCTTC. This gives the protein CASSRDRPVASTYTF. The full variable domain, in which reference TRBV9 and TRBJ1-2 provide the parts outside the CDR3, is DSGVTQTPKHLITATGQRVTLRCSPRSGDLSVYWYQQSLDQGLQFLIQYYNGEERAKGNILERFSAQQFPDLHSELNLSSLELGDSALYFCASSRDRPVASTYTFGSGTRLTVV.